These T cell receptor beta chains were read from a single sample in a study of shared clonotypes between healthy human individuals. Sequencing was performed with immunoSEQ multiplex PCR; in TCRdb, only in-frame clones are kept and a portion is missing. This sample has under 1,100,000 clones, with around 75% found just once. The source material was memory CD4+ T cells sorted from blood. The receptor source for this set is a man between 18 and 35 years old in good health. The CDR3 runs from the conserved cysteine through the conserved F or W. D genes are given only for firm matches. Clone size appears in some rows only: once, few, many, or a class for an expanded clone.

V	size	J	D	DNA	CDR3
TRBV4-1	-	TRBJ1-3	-	TGCGCCAGCAGCCAATTATTGGGAATTCGACAGCCGAGCTCTGGAAACACCATATATTTT	CASSQLLGIRQPSSGNTIYF
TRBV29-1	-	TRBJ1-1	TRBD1	TGCAGCGTTGGGGACAGGGGGAACACTGAAGCTTTCTTT	CSVGDRGNTEAFF
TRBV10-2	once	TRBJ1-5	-	TGCGCCAGCAGTGACAGGATGAATCAGCCCCAGCATTTT	CASSDRMNQPQHF
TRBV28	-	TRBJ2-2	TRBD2	TGTGCCAGCAGTTCCTTCGGACTAGCGGGGGCAAATGGCGGGGAGCTGTTTTTT	CASSSFGLAGANGGELFF
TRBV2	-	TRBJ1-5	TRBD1	TGTGCCAGCAGCGGACAGGGGGGGTCTAGCAATCAGCCCCAGCATTTT	CASSGQGGSSNQPQHF
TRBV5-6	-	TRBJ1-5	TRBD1	TGTGCCAGCAAGGGACAGGGGACTTTGAGCAATCAGCCCCAGCATTTT	CASKGQGTLSNQPQHF
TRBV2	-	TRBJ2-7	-	TGTGCCAGCAGTATAGGTCGCTCCTACGAGCAGTACTTC	CASSIGRSYEQYF
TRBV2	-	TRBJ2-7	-	TGTGCCAGCACTCCCGACGGAGTATTGGAGCAGTACTTC	CASTPDGVLEQYF
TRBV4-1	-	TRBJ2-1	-	TGCGCCAGCAGCCAAGACCGGGTCGCTAGGAATGAGCAGTTCTTC	CASSQDRVARNEQFF
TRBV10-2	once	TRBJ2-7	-	TGCGCCAGCGGGAACGAGCAGTACTTC	CASGNEQYF
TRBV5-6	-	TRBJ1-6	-	TGTGCCAGCAGCCCCGACGGGGGGCTTCTTTCACCCCTCCACTTT	CASSPDGGLLSPLHF
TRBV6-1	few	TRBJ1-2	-	TGTGCCAGCAGTGACAGTTACTATGGCTACACCTTC	CASSDSYYGYTF
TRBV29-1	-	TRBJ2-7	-	TGCAGCGTGCCAGCTTCGGGTAAATACGAGCAGTACTTC	CSVPASGKYEQYF
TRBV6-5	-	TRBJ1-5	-	TGTGCCAGCAGTTACTCGAAGGCTAGCAATCAGCCCCAGCATTTT	CASSYSKASNQPQHF
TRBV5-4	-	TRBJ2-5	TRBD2	TGTGCCAGCAGCAGAGGGTCTAGCGGGGCCCAAGAGACCCAGTACTTC	CASSRGSSGAQETQYF
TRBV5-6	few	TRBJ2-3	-	TGTGCCAGCAGCTTGGAGCTGGGCCTTAGCACAGATACGCAGTATTTT	CASSLELGLSTDTQYF
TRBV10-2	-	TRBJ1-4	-	TGCGCCAGCAGATCCCACGTTGGGTCTGGCAATGAAAAACTGTTTTTT	CASRSHVGSGNEKLFF
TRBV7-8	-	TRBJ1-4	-	TGTGCCAGCAGCTTAGCAATATGGGCAGATGAAAAACTGTTTTTT	CASSLAIWADEKLFF
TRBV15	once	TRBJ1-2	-	TGTGCCACCAGCAGAGATTCTAGGGCAGGAGTGGGCTATGGCTACACCTTC	CATSRDSRAGVGYGYTF
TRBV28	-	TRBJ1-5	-	TGTGCCAGCAGCCAAGGGGGTGGTGGCAATCAGCCCCAGCATTTT	CASSQGGGGNQPQHF
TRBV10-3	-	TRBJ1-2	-	TGTGCCATCAGTGCCAGTGAATCCGGGGCGGCTAACTATGGCTACACCTTC	CAISASESGAANYGYTF
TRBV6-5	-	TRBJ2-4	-	TGTGCCAGCAGTCCGACCGGGACGGGAGACATTCAGTACTTC	CASSPTGTGDIQYF
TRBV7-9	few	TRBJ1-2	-	TGTGCCAGCAGCTTAGTACCCGGGGCGAGCCATGGCTACACCTTC	CASSLVPGASHGYTF
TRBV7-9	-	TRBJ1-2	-	TGTGCCAGCAGCTCATGGGACAACCACATCTATGGCTACACCTTC	CASSSWDNHIYGYTF
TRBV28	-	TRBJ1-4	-	TGTGCCAGCACTTTGGGGGGGGACGAAAAACTGTTTTTT	CASTLGGDEKLFF
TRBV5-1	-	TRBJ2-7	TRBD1	TGCGCCAGCAGCACCGGTCGATACGGACAGGGCTCCTACGAGCAGTACTTC	CASSTGRYGQGSYEQYF
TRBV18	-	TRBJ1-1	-	TGTGCCAGCTCAACTCGGGGCGAGAACACTGAAGCTTTCTTT	CASSTRGENTEAFF
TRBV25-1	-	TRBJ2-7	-	TGTGCCAGCAGTGAAGACACCGGGACTCAGTACGAGCAGTACTTC	CASSEDTGTQYEQYF
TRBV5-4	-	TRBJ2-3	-	TGTGCCAGCAGCTTGGTGGGCGCCGCTAGCACAGATACGCAGTATTTT	CASSLVGAASTDTQYF
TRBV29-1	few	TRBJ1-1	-	TGCAGCACGATCGCAGGGGCGAACACTGAAGCTTTCTTT	CSTIAGANTEAFF
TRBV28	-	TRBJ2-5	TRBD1	TGTGCCAGCAGTTCCCCAGGACAGGGCACCCAAGAGACCCAGTACTTC	CASSSPGQGTQETQYF
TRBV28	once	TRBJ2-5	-	TGTGCCAGCAGTCGAATCGAGACAGGGAGGTCGGAGACCCAGTACTTC	CASSRIETGRSETQYF
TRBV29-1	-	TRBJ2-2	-	TGCAGCGCCTGGACAGTTCGTGCCGGGGAGCTGTTTTTT	CSAWTVRAGELFF
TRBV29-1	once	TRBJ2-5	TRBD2	TGCAGCGTTGCTGCTAGCGGGAGCGGGGAGACCCAGTACTTC	CSVAASGSGETQYF
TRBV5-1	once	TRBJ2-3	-	TGCGCCAGCAGCTTGTCCTCGGGACGAAGCACAGATACGCAGTATTTT	CASSLSSGRSTDTQYF
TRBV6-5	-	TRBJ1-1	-	TGTGCCAGCAGTTCTGGACAGTCCCACACTGAAGCTTTCTTT	CASSSGQSHTEAFF
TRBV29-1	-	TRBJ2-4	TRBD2	TGCAGCGTGCAGGGACTAGCGGGAATGGTAAACATTCAGTACTTC	CSVQGLAGMVNIQYF
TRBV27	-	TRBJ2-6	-	TGTGCCAGCGGAGACGGGGCCAACGTCCTGACTTTC	CASGDGANVLTF
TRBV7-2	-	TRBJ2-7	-	TGTGCCAGCAGCTTCCAGTACGAGCAGTACTTC	CASSFQYEQYF
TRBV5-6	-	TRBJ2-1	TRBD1	TGTGCCAGCAGCTTGGCCTCGACAGGGGATCGGAATGAGCAGTTCTTC	CASSLASTGDRNEQFF
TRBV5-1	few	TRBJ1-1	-	TGCGCCAGCAGAGTAGCCGGTCAGAACACTGAAGCTTTCTTT	CASRVAGQNTEAFF
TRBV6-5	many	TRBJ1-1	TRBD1	TGTGCCAGCAGCCCACGGGACAGGGTGGGTGAAGCTTTCTTT	CASSPRDRVGEAFF
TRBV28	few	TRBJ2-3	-	TGTGCCAGCAGTTTAGGACTCACAGATACGCAGTATTTT	CASSLGLTDTQYF
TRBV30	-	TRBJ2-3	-	TGTGCCTGGACCCCCACGAGGGGAAGCACAGATACGCAGTATTTT	CAWTPTRGSTDTQYF
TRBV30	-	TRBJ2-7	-	TGTGCCTGGGGTGACAGGAGTGAGCAGTACTTC	CAWGDRSEQYF
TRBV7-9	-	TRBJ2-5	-	TGTGCCAGCAGCTACAGGGCCATTGGTTCCAAAGAGACCCAGTACTTC	CASSYRAIGSKETQYF
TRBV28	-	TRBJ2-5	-	TGTGCCAGCAGTTCCCTGGGACGTTCGCATCAAGAGACCCAGTACTTC	CASSSLGRSHQETQYF
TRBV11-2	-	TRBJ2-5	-	TGTGCCAGCAGCTTATTCCCGGCGACCCAGTACTTC	CASSLFPATQYF
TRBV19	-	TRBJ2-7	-	TGTGCCAGTAGTATGGGCGGATCCTACTCCTACGAGCAGTACTTC	CASSMGGSYSYEQYF
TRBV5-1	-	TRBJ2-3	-	TGCGCCAGCAGCTTTTTGGCTCCCTCGAGTGATACGCAGTATTTT	CASSFLAPSSDTQYF
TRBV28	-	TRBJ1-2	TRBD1	TGTGCCAGCAGTTCCCAGGACAGGGTTAACACCTTC	CASSSQDRVNTF
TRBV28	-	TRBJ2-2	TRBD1	TGTGCCAGCAGTCATAGGGGGACAGGCACCGGGGAGCTGTTTTTT	CASSHRGTGTGELFF
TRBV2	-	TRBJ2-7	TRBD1	TGTGCCAGCAGTGAAAGAGGGACAGGGAAGCGGTACTTC	CASSERGTGKRYF
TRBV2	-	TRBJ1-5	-	TGTGCCAGCAGTTCATGGACGGACAGCTTCAGCAATCAGCCCCAGCATTTT	CASSSWTDSFSNQPQHF
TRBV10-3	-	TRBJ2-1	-	TGTGCCATCGGGAATCAGGGGAATGAGCAGTTCTTC	CAIGNQGNEQFF